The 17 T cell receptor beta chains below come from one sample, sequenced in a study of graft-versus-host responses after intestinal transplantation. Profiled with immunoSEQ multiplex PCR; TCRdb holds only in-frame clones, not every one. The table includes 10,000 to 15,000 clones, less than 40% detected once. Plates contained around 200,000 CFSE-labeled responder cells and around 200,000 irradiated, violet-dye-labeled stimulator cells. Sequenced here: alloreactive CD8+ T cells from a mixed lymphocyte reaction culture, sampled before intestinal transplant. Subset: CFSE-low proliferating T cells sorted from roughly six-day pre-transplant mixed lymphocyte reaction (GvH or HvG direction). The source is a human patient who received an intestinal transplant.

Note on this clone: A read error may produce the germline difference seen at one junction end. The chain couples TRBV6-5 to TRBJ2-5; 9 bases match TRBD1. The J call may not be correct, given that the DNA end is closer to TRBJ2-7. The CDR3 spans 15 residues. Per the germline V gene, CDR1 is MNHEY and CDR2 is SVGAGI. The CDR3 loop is CTSSYAGQGLYEQYF. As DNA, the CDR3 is TGTACCAGCAGTTACGCGGGACAGGGACTCTACGAGCAGTACTTC.

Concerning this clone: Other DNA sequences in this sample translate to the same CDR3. CDR3 in amino acids: CASSLGETQYF. Here the CDR3 DNA reads TGTGCCAGCAGTTTAGGGGAGACCCAGTACTTC. The chain has TRBV27 and TRBJ2-5; D not certain. V lost 2 bases and J lost 5, with 3 bases in between. CDR3 size: 11 residues. The germline gives CDR1 MNHEY, CDR2 SMNVEV (reference sequence).

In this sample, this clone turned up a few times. CDR3 in amino acids: CATSRGPEGATYEQYF. CDR3 nucleotide sequence: TGTGCCACCAGCAGAGGGCCGGAAGGGGCCACCTACGAGCAGTACTTC. This sequence joins TRBV15 and TRBJ2-7; TRBD1 might be the D (5 bases). The germline gives CDR1 LNHNV, CDR2 YYDKDF (reference sequence). V lost 1 base to trimming and J lost 2 bases, with 15 bases between them. CDR3 length: 16 residues.

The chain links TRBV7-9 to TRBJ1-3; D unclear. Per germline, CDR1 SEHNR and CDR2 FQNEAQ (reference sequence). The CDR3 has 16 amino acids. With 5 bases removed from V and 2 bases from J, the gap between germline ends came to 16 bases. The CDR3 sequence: CASSLSRLGTGNTIYF. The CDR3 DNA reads TGTGCCAGCAGCCTAAGTAGATTGGGGACTGGAAACACCATATATTTT.

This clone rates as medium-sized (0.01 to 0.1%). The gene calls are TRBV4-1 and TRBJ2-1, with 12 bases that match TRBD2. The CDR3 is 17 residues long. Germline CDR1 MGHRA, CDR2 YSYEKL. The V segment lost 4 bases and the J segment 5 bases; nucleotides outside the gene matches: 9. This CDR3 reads CASSLRLAGVHHNEQFF. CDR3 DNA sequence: TGCGCCAGCAGCCTTAGACTAGCGGGGGTCCACCACAATGAGCAGTTCTTC.

The CDR3 region is CASSERLAGVYNEQFF. As DNA, the CDR3 is TGTGCCAGCAGCGAGAGACTAGCGGGAGTTTACAATGAGCAGTTCTTC. The rearrangement uses TRBV9 and TRBJ2-1; 12 bases are shared with TRBD2. The trim removed 3 bases at V and 4 bases at J, leaving 5 bases unmatched. Germline values: CDR1 SGDLS, CDR2 YYNGEE. This CDR3 is built from 16 residues.

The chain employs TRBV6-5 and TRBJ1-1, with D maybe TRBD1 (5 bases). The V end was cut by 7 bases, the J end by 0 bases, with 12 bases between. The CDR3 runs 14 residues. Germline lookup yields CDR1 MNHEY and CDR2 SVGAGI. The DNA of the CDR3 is TGTGCCAGCACTTTGGGACGGATGAACACTGAAGCTTTCTTT. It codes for CASTLGRMNTEAFF.

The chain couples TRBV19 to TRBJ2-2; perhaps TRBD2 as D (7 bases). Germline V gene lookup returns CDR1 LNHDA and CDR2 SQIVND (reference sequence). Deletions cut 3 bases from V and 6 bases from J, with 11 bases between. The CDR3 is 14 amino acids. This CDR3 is CASSIWGGAGELFF. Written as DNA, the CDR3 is TGTGCCAGTAGTATCTGGGGGGGCGCCGGGGAGCTGTTTTTT.

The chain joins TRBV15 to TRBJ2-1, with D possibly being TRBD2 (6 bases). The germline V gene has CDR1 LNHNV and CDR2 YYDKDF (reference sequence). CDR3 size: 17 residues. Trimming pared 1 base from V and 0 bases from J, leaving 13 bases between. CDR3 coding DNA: TGTGCCACCAGCAGAGGGGGGGTACGCCTCTCCTACAATGAGCAGTTCTTC. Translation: CATSRGGVRLSYNEQFF.

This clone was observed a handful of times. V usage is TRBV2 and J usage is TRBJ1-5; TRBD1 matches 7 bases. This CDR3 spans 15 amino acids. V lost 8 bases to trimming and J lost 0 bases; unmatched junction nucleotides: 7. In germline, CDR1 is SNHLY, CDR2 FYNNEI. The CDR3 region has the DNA TGTGCCAGCTCCACAGGGGCCCTTAGCAATCAGCCCCAGCATTTT. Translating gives CASSTGALSNQPQHF.

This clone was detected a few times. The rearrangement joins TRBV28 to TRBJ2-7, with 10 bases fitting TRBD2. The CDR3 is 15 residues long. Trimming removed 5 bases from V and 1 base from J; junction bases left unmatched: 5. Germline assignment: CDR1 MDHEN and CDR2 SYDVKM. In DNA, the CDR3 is TGTGCCAGCAGTCCCGGACTAGCGGCTTCCTACGAGCAGTACTTC. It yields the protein CASSPGLAASYEQYF.

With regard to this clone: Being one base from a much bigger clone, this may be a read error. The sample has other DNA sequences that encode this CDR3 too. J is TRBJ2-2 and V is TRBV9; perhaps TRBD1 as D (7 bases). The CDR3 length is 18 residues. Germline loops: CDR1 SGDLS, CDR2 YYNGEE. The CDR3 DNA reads TGCGCCAGCAGCGTAGATCCAGGGGGGACCTCTTGGGCCGGGGAGCTGTTTTTT. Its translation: CASSVDPGGTSWAGELFF.

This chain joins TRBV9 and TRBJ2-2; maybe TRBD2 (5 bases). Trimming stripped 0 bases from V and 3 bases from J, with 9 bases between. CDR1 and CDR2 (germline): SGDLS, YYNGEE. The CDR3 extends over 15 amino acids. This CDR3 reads CASSVEADYTGELFF. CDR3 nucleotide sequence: TGTGCCAGCAGCGTAGAAGCGGACTACACCGGGGAGCTGTTTTTT.

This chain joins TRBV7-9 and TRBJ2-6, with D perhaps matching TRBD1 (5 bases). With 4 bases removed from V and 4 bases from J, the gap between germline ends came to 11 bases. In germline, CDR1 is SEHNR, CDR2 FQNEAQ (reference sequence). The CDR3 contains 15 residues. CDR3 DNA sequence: TGTGCCAGCAGCTCTTCAGGGATCGGGGCCAACGTCCTGACTTTC. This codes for CASSSSGIGANVLTF.

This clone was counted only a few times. The CDR3 here is CASSQTGGSNYGYTF. The CDR3 region has the DNA TGCGCCAGCAGCCAAACAGGGGGCTCTAACTATGGCTACACCTTC. The chain has TRBV4-3 and TRBJ1-2; 9 nucleotides align to TRBD1. Losses at the gene ends were 2 bases for V and 0 bases for J; bases not matched to a gene: 1. The CDR3 is 15 residues long. The V gene's germline CDR1 is LGHNA and CDR2 YSLEER.

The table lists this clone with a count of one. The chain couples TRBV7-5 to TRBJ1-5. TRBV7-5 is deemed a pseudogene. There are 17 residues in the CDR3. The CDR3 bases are TGTGTCAGAAGCCTAGATCACGGTTTGGGGAGCAATCAGCCCCAGCATTTT. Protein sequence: CVRSLDHGLGSNQPQHF.

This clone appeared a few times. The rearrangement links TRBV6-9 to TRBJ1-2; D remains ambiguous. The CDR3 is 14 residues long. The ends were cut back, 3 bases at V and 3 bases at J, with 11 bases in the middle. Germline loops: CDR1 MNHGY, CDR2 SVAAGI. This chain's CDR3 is CASSYGVGYYGYTF. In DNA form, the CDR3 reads TGTGCCAGCAGTTACGGGGTAGGGTACTATGGCTACACCTTC.